Following are 17 T cell receptor beta chains from one sample sequenced in a study of shared clonotypes between healthy human individuals. Naive CD8 cells were CD45RO-negative, positively selected for CCR7, excluding terminally differentiated effector memory CD45RA+ cells. The repertoire was sequenced with immunoSEQ multiplex PCR; TCRdb's copy has only in-frame clones and lacks some. The data hold some 2 million clones, with about 94% observed a single time. The sequenced sample consisted of naive CD8+ T cells sorted from blood. The receptor source for this set is a young man in good health.

For the CDR3, the DNA is TGTGCCAGCAGCTTAAAGATAGGGCTCGGTTACGAGCAGTACTTC. Its protein product is CASSLKIGLGYEQYF. This chain links TRBV7-2 with TRBJ2-7, with no clear D. Trimming took off 2 bases at V and 4 bases at J, with 15 bases between the two ends. This CDR3 has 15 residues. Germline-derived CDR1 and CDR2 are SGHTA and FQGNSA.

The rearrangement links TRBV28 to TRBJ2-3, with TRBD2 identical over 11 bases. Germline assignment: CDR1 MDHEN and CDR2 SYDVKM. This CDR3 is built from 18 residues. J lost 5 bases, V lost 3 bases, and 13 bases had no gene match. The CDR3 DNA sequence: TGTGCCAGCAGTTTCTCACCTTTGCTAGCGGGGGGAAGAGATACGCAGTATTTT. Protein product: CASSFSPLLAGGRDTQYF. Full variable domain (missing parts from reference TRBV28 and TRBJ2-3): DVKVTQSSRYLVKRTGEKVFLECVQDMDHENMFWYRQDPGLGLRLIYFSYDVKMKEKGDIPEGYSVSREKKERFSLILESASTNQTSMYLCASSFSPLLAGGRDTQYFGPGTRLTVL.

This clone has a handful of counts. The identical CDR3 is also encoded by other nucleotide sequences in the sample. The chain couples TRBV19 to TRBJ2-2, with no clear D. V was cut by 6 bases and J by 1 base, with 0 bases left in between. CDR1 is LNHDA and CDR2 is SQIVND in the germline V gene (reference sequence). The CDR3 has 11 residues. The CDR3, as DNA: TGTGCCAGTAGGAACACCGGGGAGCTGTTTTTT. Translated: CASRNTGELFF. Using reference TRBV19 and TRBJ2-2 for the parts outside the CDR3, the full variable domain is DGGITQSPKYLFRKEGQNVTLSCEQNLNHDAMYWYRQDPGQGLRLIYYSQIVNDFQKGDIAEGYSVSREKKESFPLTVTSAQKNPTAFYLCASRNTGELFFGEGSRLTVL.

Comment on this clone: The identical CDR3 is also encoded by other nucleotide sequences in the sample. V and J are TRBV9 and TRBJ2-7, with D uncertain. The CDR3 has 13 residues. Trimming pared 0 bases from V and 3 bases from J, leaving 7 bases between. Germline values: CDR1 SGDLS, CDR2 YYNGEE. CDR3 sequence: CASSVADDYEQYF. CDR3 nucleotide sequence: TGTGCCAGCAGCGTAGCAGATGACTACGAGCAGTACTTC.

V gene TRBV11-2 combines with J gene TRBJ2-4; no firm D call. In germline, CDR1 is SGHAT, CDR2 FQNNGV. Trimming removed 5 bases at V and 5 bases at J, with 7 bases between. This CDR3 is 12 amino acids long. The CDR3 DNA reads TGTGCCAGCAGCGAACAGCAAAACATTCAGTACTTC. Amino acid sequence: CASSEQQNIQYF.

This chain joins TRBV13 and TRBJ1-2; TRBD1 agrees at 10 bases. CDR1 and CDR2 (germline): PRHDT, FYEKMQ (reference sequence). This CDR3 spans 16 amino acids. J gave up 0 bases and V 5 bases, and 6 bases lay outside the gene matches. This CDR3 is CASSLTGGTSNYGYTF. For the CDR3, the DNA is TGTGCCAGCAGCCTGACAGGGGGCACTTCTAACTATGGCTACACCTTC.

The rearrangement joins TRBV5-6 to TRBJ1-5, with D possibly matching TRBD1 (6 bases). This CDR3 is 15 amino acids long. V was clipped by 5 bases and J by 1 base, with 13 bases between them. Germline values: CDR1 SGHDT, CDR2 YYEEEE. CDR3: CASSYGQSSNQPQHF. The CDR3 DNA reads TGTGCCAGCAGTTATGGACAGAGCAGCAATCAGCCCCAGCATTTT.

This chain connects TRBV4-1 to TRBJ2-7; TRBD1 aligns across 9 bases. The CDR3 has 18 residues. CDR1 and CDR2 (germline): MGHRA, YSYEKL. The junction had 10 bases not matched to a gene; V was cut back by 0 bases and J by 1 base. The CDR3 DNA follows: TGCGCCAGCAGCCAAGAAAAGTTCGGGACAGGGATTTCCTACGAGCAGTACTTC. Encoded protein: CASSQEKFGTGISYEQYF.

This chain uses TRBV5-6 with TRBJ2-3; 10 bases line up with TRBD2. Germline trimming cut 2 bases from V and 2 bases from J; bases unmatched to any gene: 2. The CDR3 spans 15 residues. Germline CDR1 is SGHDT and CDR2 is YYEEEE. This CDR3 reads CASSLLAGITDTQYF. The CDR3 DNA reads TGTGCCAGCAGCTTACTAGCGGGGATCACAGATACGCAGTATTTT.

The sample holds one count of this clone. This chain joins TRBV29-1 and TRBJ1-1; D not resolved. The germline gives CDR1 SQVTM, CDR2 ANQGSEA. The ends were cut back, 4 bases at V and 4 bases at J, with 16 bases in the middle. The CDR3 is made up of 14 amino acids. The CDR3 sequence: CSVGWGGKSTEAFF. The CDR3 DNA follows: TGCAGCGTTGGATGGGGAGGGAAGAGCACTGAAGCTTTCTTT.

V is TRBV19 and J is TRBJ1-1, with a weak D call TRBD1 (5 bases). This CDR3 has 12 amino acids. Trimming shortened V by 7 bases and J by 1 base, and 7 bases separated the two germline ends. Looked up from germline, CDR1 is LNHDA and CDR2 is SQIVND (reference sequence). The CDR3 sequence: CASTTANTEAFF. Written as DNA, the CDR3 is TGTGCCAGTACGACAGCGAACACTGAAGCTTTCTTT.

CDR3 sequence reads: CASSFLGTGNGYTF. CDR3 coding DNA: TGTGCCAGCAGTTTTCTGGGGACAGGGAATGGCTACACCTTC. The gene calls are TRBV27 and TRBJ1-2; 9 nucleotides match TRBD1. Per the germline V gene, CDR1 is MNHEY and CDR2 is SMNVEV (reference sequence). After removal of 3 bases from V and 6 bases from J, the junction contained 5 bases not matched to a gene. The CDR3 is 14 amino acids.

The V call is TRBV13, the J call TRBJ2-5; 14 bases line up with TRBD2. The V segment lost 2 bases and the J segment 5 bases; nucleotides outside the gene matches: 4. This CDR3 is built from 16 residues. Germline loops: CDR1 PRHDT, CDR2 FYEKMQ (reference sequence). The CDR3 spells CASSLRLAGGPETQYF. The CDR3 DNA is TGTGCCAGCAGCTTAAGACTAGCGGGGGGGCCTGAGACCCAGTACTTC.

A note on this clone: The same CDR3 can be traced to other DNA sequences in this sample. The V call is TRBV7-9, the J call TRBJ2-2, with unresolved D. This CDR3 comprises 13 residues. The ends were cut back, 0 bases at V and 4 bases at J, with 3 bases in the middle. CDR1 and CDR2 (germline): SEHNR, FQNEAQ (reference sequence). CDR3 residues: CASSLAGTGELFF. CDR3 DNA: TGTGCCAGCAGCTTAGCCGGCACCGGGGAGCTGTTTTTT.

This clone was detected only a few times. The V call is TRBV27, the J call TRBJ1-6; D gene unclear. The ends were cut back, 6 bases at V and 4 bases at J, with 13 bases in the middle. Germline CDR1 reads MNHEY; CDR2 reads SMNVEV (reference sequence). This CDR3 has 15 amino acids. The CDR3 sequence is CASRILEGYNSPLHF. In nucleotides, the CDR3 is TGTGCCAGCAGAATATTGGAGGGTTATAATTCACCCCTCCACTTT.

This chain connects TRBV27 to TRBJ2-7; the D is unclear. Trimming left V 9 bases short and J 0 bases short, with 6 bases between. CDR1 and CDR2 (germline): MNHEY, SMNVEV (reference sequence). The CDR3 extends over 11 amino acids. The CDR3 DNA follows: TGTGCCAGTCTTTCCTCCTACGAGCAGTACTTC. This gives the protein CASLSSYEQYF.

This clone was found once. The V gene is TRBV4-1, the J gene TRBJ1-6; possibly TRBD1 for D (5 bases). Trimming cost V 1 base and J 6 bases, with 16 bases left between them. CDR1 MGHRA and CDR2 YSYEKL come from the germline V gene. There are 17 residues in the CDR3. CDR3 in DNA: TGCGCCAGCAGCCAAGTCGGCAGGGTAGGGAGTAATTCACCCCTCCACTTT. Translated, it gives CASSQVGRVGSNSPLHF.